Sequencing of this TCR beta chain was carried out in a study of shared clonotypes between healthy human individuals. Study-wide points: Despite large depth, sorted-subset datasets appeared incompletely sequenced.

On this clone itself: Its specificity is unknown.

From germline, CDR1 is LNHNV and CDR2 YYDKDF (reference sequence). The CDR3 loop spans 15 amino acids. The V and J ends lost 2 bases and 0 bases respectively, with 9 bases between them. Assay execution proceeded at the deep level. Sequencing was performed with immunoSEQ multiplex PCR; in TCRdb, only in-frame clones are kept and a portion is missing. The data show around 1.6 million clones, 95% to 99% seen once. CD4+ cells yielded CD45RA+ naive and CD45RA-negative memory subsets. The rearrangement uses TRBV15 and TRBJ2-3; D is unclear. This TCR was recovered from a man aged 25 to 40 in good health. The sample was naive CD4+ T cells sorted from blood. The subset here: CD45RA+ positively selected. The CDR3 bases are TGTGCCACCAGCAGAACAGCAACGAGCACAGATACGCAGTATTTT. Translation: CATSRTATSTDTQYF.